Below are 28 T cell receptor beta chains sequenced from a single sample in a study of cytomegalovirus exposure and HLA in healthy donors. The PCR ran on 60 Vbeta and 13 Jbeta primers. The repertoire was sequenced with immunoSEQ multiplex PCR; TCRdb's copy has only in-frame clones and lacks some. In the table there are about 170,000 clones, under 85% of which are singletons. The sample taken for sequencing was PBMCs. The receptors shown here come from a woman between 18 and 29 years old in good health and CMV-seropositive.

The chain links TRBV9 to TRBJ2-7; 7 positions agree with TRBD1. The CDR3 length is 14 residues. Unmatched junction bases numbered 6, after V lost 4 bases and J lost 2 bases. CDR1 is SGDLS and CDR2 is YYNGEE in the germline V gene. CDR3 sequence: CASSLRDRTYEQYF. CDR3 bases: TGTGCCAGCAGCTTAAGGGACAGAACCTACGAGCAGTACTTC.

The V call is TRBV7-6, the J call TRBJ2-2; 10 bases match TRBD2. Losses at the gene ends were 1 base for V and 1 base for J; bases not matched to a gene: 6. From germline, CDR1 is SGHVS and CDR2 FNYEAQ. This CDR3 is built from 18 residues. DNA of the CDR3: TGTGCCAGCAGCTTAGTATTCGGGACTAGCGAGAACACCGGGGAGCTGTTTTTT. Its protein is CASSLVFGTSENTGELFF.

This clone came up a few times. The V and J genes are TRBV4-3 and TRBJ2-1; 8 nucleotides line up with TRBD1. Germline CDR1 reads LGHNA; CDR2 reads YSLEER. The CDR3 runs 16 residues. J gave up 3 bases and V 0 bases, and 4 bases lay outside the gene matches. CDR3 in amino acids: CASSQERTGIYNEQFF. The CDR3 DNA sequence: TGCGCCAGCAGCCAAGAGAGGACAGGGATCTACAATGAGCAGTTCTTC.

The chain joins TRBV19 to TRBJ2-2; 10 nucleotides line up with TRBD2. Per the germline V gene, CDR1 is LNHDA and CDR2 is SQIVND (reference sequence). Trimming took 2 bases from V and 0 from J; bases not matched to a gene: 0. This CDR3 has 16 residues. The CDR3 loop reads CASSITSGTNTGELFF. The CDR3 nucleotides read TGTGCCAGTAGTATAACTAGCGGGACGAACACCGGGGAGCTGTTTTTT.

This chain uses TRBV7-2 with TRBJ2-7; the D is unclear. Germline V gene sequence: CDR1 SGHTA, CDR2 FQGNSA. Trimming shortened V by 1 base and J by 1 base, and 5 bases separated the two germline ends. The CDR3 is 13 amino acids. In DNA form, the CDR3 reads TGTGCCAGCAGCTTAGGAGATTCCTACGAGCAGTACTTC. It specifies CASSLGDSYEQYF. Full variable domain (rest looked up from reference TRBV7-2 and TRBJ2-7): GAGVSQSPSNKVTEKGKDVELRCDPISGHTALYWYRQSLGQGLEFLIYFQGNSAPDKSGLPSDRFSAERTGGSVSTLTIQRTQQEDSAVYLCASSLGDSYEQYFGPGTRLTVT.

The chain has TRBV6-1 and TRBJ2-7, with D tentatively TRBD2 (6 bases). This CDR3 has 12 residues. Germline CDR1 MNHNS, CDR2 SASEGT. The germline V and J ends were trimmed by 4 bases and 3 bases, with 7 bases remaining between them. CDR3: CASSAGGYEQYF. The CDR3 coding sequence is TGTGCCAGCAGTGCCGGGGGCTACGAGCAGTACTTC.

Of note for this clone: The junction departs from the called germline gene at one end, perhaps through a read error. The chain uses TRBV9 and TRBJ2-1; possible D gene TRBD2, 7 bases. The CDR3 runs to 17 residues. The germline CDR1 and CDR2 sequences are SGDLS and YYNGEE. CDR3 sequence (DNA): TGTGCCAGCAGCGTAGGAGGCGGGGGCCTAAAATACAATGATCAGTTCTTC. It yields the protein CASSVGGGGLKYNDQFF.

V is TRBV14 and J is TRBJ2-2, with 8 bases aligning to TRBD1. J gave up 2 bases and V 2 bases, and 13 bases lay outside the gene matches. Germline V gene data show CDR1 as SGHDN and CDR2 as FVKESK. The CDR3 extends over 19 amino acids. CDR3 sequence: CASSQIKWAGGFNTGELFF. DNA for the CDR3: TGTGCCAGCAGCCAAATTAAGTGGGCAGGGGGCTTCAACACCGGGGAGCTGTTTTTT.

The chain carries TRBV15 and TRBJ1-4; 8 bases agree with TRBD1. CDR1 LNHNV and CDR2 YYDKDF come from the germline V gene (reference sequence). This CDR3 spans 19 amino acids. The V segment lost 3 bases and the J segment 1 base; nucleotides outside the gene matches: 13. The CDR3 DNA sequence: TGTGCCACCAGCAGGAACAGGCTAACAGGGGGAGGAACTAATGAAAAACTGTTTTTT. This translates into CATSRNRLTGGGTNEKLFF.

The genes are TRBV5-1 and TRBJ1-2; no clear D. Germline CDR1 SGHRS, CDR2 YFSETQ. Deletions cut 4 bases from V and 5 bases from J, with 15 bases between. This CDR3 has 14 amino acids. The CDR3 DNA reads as TGCGCCAGCAGCCCAGGCGCAGAAATATATGGCTACACCTTC. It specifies CASSPGAEIYGYTF.

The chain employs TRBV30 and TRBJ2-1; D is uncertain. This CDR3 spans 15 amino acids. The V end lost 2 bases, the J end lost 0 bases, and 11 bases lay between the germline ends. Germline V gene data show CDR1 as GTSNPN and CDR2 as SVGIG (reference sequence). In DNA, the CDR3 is TGTGCCTGGAGTACCTACTTGAGCTCCTACAATGAGCAGTTCTTC. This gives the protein CAWSTYLSSYNEQFF.

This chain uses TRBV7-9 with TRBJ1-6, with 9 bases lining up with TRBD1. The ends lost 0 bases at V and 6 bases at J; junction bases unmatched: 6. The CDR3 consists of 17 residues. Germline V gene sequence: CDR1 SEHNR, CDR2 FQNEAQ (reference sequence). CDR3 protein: CASSLALGTGRNSPLHF. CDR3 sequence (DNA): TGTGCCAGCAGCTTAGCGCTTGGGACAGGGCGTAATTCACCCCTCCACTTT.

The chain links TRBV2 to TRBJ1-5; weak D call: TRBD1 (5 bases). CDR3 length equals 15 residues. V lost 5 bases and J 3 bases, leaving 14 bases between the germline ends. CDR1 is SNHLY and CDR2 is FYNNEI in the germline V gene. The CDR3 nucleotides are TGTGCCAGCAGTCCCGAGGAGGGGTACAATCAGCCCCAGCATTTT. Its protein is CASSPEEGYNQPQHF. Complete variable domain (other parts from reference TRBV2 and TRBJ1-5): EPEVTQTPSHQVTQMGQEVILRCVPISNHLYFYWYRQILGQKVEFLVSFYNNEISEKSEIFDDQFSVERPDGSNFTLKIRSTKLEDSAMYFCASSPEEGYNQPQHFGDGTRLSIL.

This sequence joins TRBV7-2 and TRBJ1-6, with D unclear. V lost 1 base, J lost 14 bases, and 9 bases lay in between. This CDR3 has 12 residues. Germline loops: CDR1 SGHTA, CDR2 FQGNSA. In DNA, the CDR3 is TGTGCCAGCAGCTTAGTAGCTACCGCCCTCCACTTT. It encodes CASSLVATALHF.

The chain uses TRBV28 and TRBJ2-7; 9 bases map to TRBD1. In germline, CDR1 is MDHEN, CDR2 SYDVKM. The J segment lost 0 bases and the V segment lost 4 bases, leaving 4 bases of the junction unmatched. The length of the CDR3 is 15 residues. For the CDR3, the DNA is TGTGCCAGCAGTTCCTCGACAGGGGGCTCCTACGAGCAGTACTTC. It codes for CASSSSTGGSYEQYF.

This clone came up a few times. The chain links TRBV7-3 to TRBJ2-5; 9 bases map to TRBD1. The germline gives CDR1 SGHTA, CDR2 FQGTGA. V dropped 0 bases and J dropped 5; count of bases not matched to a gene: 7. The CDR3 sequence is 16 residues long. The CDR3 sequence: CASSLTGQGTEETQYF. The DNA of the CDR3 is TGTGCCAGCAGCTTAACAGGACAGGGGACTGAGGAGACCCAGTACTTC.

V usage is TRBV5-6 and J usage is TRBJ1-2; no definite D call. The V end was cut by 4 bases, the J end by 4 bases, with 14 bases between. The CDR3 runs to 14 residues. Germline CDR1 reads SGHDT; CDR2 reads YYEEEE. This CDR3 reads CASSAPQAFYGYTF. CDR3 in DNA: TGTGCCAGCAGCGCCCCCCAGGCGTTCTATGGCTACACCTTC.

CDR3 nucleotides: TGCGCCAGCAGCCAAGATAATGTAGCGGGGACCTACGAGCAGTACTTC. This encodes CASSQDNVAGTYEQYF. The chain uses TRBV4-3 and TRBJ2-7, with 8 bases fitting TRBD2. The CDR3 runs 16 residues. Germline CDR1 reads LGHNA; CDR2 reads YSLEER. Unmatched junction bases numbered 6, after V lost 0 bases and J lost 2 bases.

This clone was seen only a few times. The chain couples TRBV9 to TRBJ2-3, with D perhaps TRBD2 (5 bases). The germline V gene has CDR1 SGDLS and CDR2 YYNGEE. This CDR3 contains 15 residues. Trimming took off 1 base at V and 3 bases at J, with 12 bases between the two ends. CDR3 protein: CASSVNTGLTDTQYF. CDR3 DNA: TGTGCCAGCAGCGTAAACACGGGGTTGACAGATACGCAGTATTTT.

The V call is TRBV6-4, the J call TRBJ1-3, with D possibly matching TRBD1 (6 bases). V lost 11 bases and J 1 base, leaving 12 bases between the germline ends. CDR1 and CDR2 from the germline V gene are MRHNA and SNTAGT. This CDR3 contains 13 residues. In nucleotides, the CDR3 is TGTGCCGGTTGGGGGCCTTCTGGAAACACCATATATTTT. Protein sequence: CAGWGPSGNTIYF.

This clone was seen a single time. CDR3 region: CASTLGRGGTEAFF. As DNA, the CDR3 is TGTGCCAGCACCCTAGGTAGGGGGGGTACGGAAGCTTTCTTT. This chain links TRBV27 with TRBJ1-1; D perhaps matches TRBD1 (6 bases). The V gene's germline CDR1 is MNHEY and CDR2 SMNVEV (reference sequence). This CDR3 is 14 amino acids long. V dropped 7 bases and J dropped 8 bases, with 20 bases sitting between them.

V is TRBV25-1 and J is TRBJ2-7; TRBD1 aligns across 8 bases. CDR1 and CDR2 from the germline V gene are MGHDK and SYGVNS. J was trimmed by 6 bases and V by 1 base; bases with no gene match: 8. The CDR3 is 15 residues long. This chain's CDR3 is CASSESLTGETEQYF. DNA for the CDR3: TGTGCCAGCAGTGAATCGCTGACAGGGGAGACCGAGCAGTACTTC.

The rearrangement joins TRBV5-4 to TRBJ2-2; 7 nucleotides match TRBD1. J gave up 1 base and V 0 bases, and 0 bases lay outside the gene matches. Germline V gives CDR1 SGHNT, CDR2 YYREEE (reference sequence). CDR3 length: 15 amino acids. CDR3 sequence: CASSLGDRNTGELFF. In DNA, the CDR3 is TGTGCCAGCAGCTTGGGGGACAGGAACACCGGGGAGCTGTTTTTT.

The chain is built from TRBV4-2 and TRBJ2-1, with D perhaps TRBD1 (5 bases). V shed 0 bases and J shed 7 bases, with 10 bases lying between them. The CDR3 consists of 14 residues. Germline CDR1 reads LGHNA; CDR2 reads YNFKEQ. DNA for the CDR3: TGTGCCAGCAGCCAAGATCTGTCAGGGAATGAGCAGTTCTTC. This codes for CASSQDLSGNEQFF.

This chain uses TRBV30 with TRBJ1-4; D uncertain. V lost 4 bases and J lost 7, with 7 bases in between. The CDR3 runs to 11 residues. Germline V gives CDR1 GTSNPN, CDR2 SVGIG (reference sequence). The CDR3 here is CAWTDTEKLFF. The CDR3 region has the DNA TGTGCCTGGACAGATACTGAAAAACTGTTTTTT.

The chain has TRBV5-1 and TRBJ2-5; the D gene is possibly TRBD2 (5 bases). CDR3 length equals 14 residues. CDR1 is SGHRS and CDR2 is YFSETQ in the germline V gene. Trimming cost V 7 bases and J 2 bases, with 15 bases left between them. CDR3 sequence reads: CASSGGGLQETQYF. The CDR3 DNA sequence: TGCGCCAGCTCCGGAGGCGGGTTGCAAGAGACCCAGTACTTC.

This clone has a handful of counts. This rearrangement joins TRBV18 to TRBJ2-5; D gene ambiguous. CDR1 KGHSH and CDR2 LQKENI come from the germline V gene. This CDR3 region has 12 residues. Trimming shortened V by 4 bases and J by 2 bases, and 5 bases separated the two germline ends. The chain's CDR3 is CASSLLQETQYF. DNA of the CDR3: TGTGCCAGCTCACTTCTACAAGAGACCCAGTACTTC.

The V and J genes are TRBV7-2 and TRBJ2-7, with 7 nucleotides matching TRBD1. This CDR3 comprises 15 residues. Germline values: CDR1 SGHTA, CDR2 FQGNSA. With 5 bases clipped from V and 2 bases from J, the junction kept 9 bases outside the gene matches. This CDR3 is CASSPNNRGTYEQYF. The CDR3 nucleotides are TGTGCCAGCAGCCCGAATAACAGGGGTACCTACGAGCAGTACTTC.